The present entry profiles one T cell receptor beta chain with its context. Antigen: not known. The data stem from a study of blood T cells in healthy people across ages. V shed 1 base and J shed 4 bases, with 15 bases lying between them. The CDR3 has 15 residues. The germline V gene encodes CDR1 DFQATT and CDR2 SNEGSKA (reference sequence). Findings and caveats of the study: Samples with more naive T cells showed higher observed beta diversity.

Donors were healthy Caucasian individuals from Russia aged about 6 to 90. A sample-barcoded 5' primer and a J-beta primer mix were used in a second PCR of roughly 6 to 11 cycles. TCRdb re-analysed the 5' RACE reads in MiXCR, keeping a single row per CDR3 protein. The sample holds some 1.7 million distinct CDR3 sequences; 25% to 30% are singletons and the top ten take 7% to 9%. The J gene is TRBJ2-3, the V gene TRBV20-1; weak D call: TRBD1 (6 bases). This TCR was recovered from a woman in her thirties in good health. The sample comprised blood. As DNA, the CDR3 is TGCAGTGCTAGAGTAACAGGGAGATCAGCAGATACGCAGTATTTT. Its translation is CSARVTGRSADTQYF.